This section outlines one T cell receptor beta chain sequence together with its context. What it recognizes is unknown. Since no conserved phenylalanine or tryptophan closes the CDR3, a read error is the likely cause. These data belong to a study of tumor and adjacent non-tumor tissue in lung cancer. The V end was cut by 0 bases, the J end by 8 bases, with 21 bases between. Germline V gene sequence: CDR1 SGHKS, CDR2 YYEKEE (reference sequence). The CDR3 contains 17 residues. RNA was extracted from bulk tissue without any cell sorting. Distant lung tissue was collected more than 3 cm away from the tumor edge. Chemotherapy-naive patients with new lung cancer underwent thoracic surgery in China, August–late 2014. Findings of the study overall: Patients with more diverse tumor TCRs had worse survival. Top 100 clones took a larger repertoire share in normal lung. TCR diversity was significantly greater in tumor than normal lung tissue.

A modified ARM-PCR protocol with three rounds of nested PCR amplified TCRbeta. TCRdb itself ran the multiplex PCR reads through MiXCR, one entry per CDR3 protein. The sample shows approximately 110,000 distinct CDR3 sequences, about 64% of them seen only once. Sequences were obtained from distant non-tumor lung tissue. The clonotype originates from a man aged 55 to 70 with non-small cell lung cancer. V gene TRBV5-5 combines with J gene TRBJ2-1; D not certain. The CDR3 here is CASSLGTGWATFDEQFL. CDR3 DNA sequence: TGTGCCAGCAGCTTGGGGACGGGCTGGGCTACTTTCGATGAGCAGTTCTTA.